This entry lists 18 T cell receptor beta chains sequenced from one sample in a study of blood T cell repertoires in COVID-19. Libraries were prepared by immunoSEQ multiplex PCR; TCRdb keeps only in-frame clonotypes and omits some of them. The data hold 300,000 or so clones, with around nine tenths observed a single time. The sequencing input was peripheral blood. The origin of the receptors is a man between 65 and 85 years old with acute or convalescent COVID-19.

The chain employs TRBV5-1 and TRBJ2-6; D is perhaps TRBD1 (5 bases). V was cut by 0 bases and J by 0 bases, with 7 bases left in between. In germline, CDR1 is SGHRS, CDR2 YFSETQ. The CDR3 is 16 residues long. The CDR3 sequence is CASSLEGLSGANVLTF. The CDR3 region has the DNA TGCGCCAGCAGCTTGGAGGGGCTCTCTGGGGCCAACGTCCTGACTTTC.

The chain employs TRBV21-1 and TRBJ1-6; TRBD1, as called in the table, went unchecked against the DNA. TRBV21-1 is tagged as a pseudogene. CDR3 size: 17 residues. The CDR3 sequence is CASSAAYRQGSGSPLHF. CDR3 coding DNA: TGTGCCAGCAGCGCCGCCTATAGACAGGGTTCGGGCTCACCCCTCCACTTT.

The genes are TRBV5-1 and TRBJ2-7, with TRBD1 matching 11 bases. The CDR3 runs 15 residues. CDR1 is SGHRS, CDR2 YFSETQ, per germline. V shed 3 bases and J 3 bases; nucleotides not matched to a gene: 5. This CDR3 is CASSSGQGAFYEQYF. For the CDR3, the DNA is TGCGCCAGCAGCTCCGGACAGGGGGCGTTCTACGAGCAGTACTTC.

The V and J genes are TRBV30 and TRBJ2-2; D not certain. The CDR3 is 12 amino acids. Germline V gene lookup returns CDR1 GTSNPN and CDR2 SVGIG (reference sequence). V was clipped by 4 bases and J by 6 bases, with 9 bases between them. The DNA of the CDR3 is TGTGCCTGGACTGTGTATCCCGGGGAGCTGTTTTTT. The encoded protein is CAWTVYPGELFF.

CDR3 in amino acids: CASSPGVFNTGELFF. CDR3 nucleotides: TGTGCCAGCAGCCCCGGAGTATTCAACACCGGGGAGCTGTTTTTT. The chain employs TRBV6-2 or TRBV6-3 and TRBJ2-2, with D uncertain. The CDR3 has 15 amino acids. With 6 bases removed from V and 2 bases from J, the gap between germline ends came to 13 bases. The germline V gene encodes CDR1 MNHEY and CDR2 SVGEGT.

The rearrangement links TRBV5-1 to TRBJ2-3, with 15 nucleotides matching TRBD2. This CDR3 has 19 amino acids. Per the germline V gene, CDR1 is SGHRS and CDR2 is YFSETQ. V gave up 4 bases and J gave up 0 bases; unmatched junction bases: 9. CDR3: CASSPGRTSGGASTDTQYF. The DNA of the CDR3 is TGCGCCAGCAGCCCAGGCCGGACTAGCGGGGGGGCGAGCACAGATACGCAGTATTTT.

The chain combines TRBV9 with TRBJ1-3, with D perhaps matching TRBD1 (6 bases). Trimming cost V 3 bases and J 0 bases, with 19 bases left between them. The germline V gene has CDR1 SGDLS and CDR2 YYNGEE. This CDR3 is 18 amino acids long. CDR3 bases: TGTGCCAGCAGCGCATCCGGGACAACCGCCTTCTCTGGAAACACCATATATTTT. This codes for CASSASGTTAFSGNTIYF.

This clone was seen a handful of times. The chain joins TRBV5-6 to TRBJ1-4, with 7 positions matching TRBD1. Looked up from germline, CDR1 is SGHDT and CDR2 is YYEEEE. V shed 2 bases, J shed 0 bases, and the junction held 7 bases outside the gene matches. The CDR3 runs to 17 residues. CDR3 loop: CASSLYGTDTTNEKLFF. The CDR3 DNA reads TGTGCCAGCAGCTTATACGGGACAGATACAACTAATGAAAAACTGTTTTTT.

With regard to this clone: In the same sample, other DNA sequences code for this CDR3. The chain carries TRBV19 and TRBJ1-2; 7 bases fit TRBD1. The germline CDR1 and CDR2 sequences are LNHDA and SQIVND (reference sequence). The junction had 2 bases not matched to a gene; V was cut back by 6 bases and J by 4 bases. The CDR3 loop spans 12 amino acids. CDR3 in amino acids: CASSPGGYGYTF. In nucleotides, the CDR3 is TGTGCCAGTAGCCCAGGGGGCTATGGCTACACCTTC.

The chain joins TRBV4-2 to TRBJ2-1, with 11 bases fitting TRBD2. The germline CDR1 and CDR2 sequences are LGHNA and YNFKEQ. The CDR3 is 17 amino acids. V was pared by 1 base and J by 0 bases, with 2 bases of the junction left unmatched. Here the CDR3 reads CASSQGGTSGSYNEQFF. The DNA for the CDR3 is TGTGCCAGCAGCCAAGGGGGGACTAGCGGCTCCTACAATGAGCAGTTCTTC.

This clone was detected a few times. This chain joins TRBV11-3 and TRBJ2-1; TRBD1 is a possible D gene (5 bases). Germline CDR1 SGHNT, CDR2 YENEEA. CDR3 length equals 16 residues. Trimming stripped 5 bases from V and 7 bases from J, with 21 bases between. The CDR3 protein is CASSLQTAPFGNEQFF. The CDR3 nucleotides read TGTGCCAGCAGCCTCCAGACAGCCCCTTTCGGGAATGAGCAGTTCTTC.

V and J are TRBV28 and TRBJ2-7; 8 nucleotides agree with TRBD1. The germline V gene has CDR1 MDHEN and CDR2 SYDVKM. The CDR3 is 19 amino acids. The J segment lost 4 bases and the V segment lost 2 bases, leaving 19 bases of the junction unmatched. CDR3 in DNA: TGTGCCAGCAGTTTAAAGCCGGGACAGGTCCCCGGGAGACCATACGAGCAGTACTTC. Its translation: CASSLKPGQVPGRPYEQYF.

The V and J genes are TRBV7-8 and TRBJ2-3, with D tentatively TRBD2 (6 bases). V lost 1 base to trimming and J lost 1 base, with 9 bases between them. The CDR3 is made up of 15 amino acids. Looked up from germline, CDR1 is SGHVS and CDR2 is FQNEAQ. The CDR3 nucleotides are TGTGCCAGCAGCTTAGTTTCGGGGGGCACAGATACGCAGTATTTT. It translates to CASSLVSGGTDTQYF.

The CDR3 coding sequence is TGTGCCAGCAGTGGCGGACTAGCGGGGGCCTACGAGCAGTACTTC. It encodes CASSGGLAGAYEQYF. The rearrangement uses TRBV4-2 and TRBJ2-7; 13 nucleotides match TRBD2. Germline assignment: CDR1 LGHNA and CDR2 YNFKEQ. Germline trimming cut 6 bases from V and 2 bases from J; bases unmatched to any gene: 4. This CDR3 is built from 15 residues.

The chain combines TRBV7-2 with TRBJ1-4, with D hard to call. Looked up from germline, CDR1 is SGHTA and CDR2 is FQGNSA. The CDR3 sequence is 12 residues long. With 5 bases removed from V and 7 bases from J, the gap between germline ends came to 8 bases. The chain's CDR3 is CASSLYAEKLFF. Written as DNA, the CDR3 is TGTGCCAGCAGCCTATACGCTGAAAAACTGTTTTTT. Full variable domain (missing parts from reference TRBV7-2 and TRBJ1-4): GAGVSQSPSNKVTEKGKDVELRCDPISGHTALYWYRQSLGQGLEFLIYFQGNSAPDKSGLPSDRFSAERTGGSVSTLTIQRTQQEDSAVYLCASSLYAEKLFFGSGTQLSVL.

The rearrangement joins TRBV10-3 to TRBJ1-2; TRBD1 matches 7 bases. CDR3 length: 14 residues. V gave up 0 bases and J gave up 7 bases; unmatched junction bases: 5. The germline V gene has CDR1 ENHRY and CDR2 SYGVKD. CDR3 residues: CAISESKTGSGYTF. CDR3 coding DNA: TGTGCCATCAGTGAGTCAAAGACAGGGAGTGGCTACACCTTC.

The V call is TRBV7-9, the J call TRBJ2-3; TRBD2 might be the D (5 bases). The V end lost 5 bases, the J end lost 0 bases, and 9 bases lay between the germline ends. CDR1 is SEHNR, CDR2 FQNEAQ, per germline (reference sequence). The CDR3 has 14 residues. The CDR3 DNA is TGTGCCAGCAGCCCCGGGATAAGCACAGATACGCAGTATTTT. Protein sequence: CASSPGISTDTQYF.

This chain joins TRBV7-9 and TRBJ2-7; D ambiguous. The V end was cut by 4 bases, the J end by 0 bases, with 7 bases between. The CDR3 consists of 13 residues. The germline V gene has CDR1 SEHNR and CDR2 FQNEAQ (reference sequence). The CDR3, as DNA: TGTGCCAGCAGCTGGAGCGACTCCTACGAGCAGTACTTC. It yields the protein CASSWSDSYEQYF.